This passage covers 18 T cell receptor beta chains from one sample sequenced in a study of CD8 T cells in Susac syndrome. RNA totalling roughly 0.45 to 1 ug underwent reverse transcription with random hexamers. TCRdb called the immunoSEQ multiplex PCR reads again in MiXCR, with one record for every CDR3 protein. The table includes fewer than 80,000 distinct CDR3 sequences, approximately 95% detected once. Sequencing was carried out using CD8+ T cells from PBMCs. The origin of the receptors is a human donor with Susac syndrome.

The CDR3 reads CASSPPGRPYEQYF. CDR3 sequence (DNA): TGTGCCAGCAGCCCCCCGGGACGCCCCTACGAGCAGTACTTC. The chain employs TRBV28 and TRBJ2-7; TRBD1 or TRBD2 may be the D gene (5 bases each). There are 14 residues in the CDR3. Per the germline V gene, CDR1 is MDHEN and CDR2 is SYDVKM. Deletions cut 6 bases from V and 2 bases from J, with 14 bases between.

CDR3 in DNA: TGCAGCGCACTAGACGGAGGAAACATTCAGTACTTC. Its translation: CSALDGGNIQYF. V and J are TRBV29-1 and TRBJ2-4; a weak D match, TRBD2 (5 bases). Germline CDR1 SQVTM, CDR2 ANQGSEA. This CDR3 has 12 amino acids. Trimming took off 7 bases at V and 6 bases at J, with 13 bases between the two ends.

The rearrangement links TRBV27 to TRBJ2-3; D remains unclear. Germline V CDR1 and CDR2: MNHEY, SMNVEV (reference sequence). This CDR3 contains 14 residues. The germline V and J ends were trimmed by 5 bases and 6 bases, with 15 bases remaining between them. CDR3 in amino acids: CASSTPDLPDTQYF. Written as DNA, the CDR3 is TGTGCCAGCAGTACCCCCGACCTTCCGGATACGCAGTATTTT.

V is TRBV30 and J is TRBJ2-7; 8 bases are shared with TRBD1. The CDR3 length is 12 residues. V shed 5 bases and J 7 bases; nucleotides not matched to a gene: 7. Germline CDR1 and CDR2: GTSNPN and SVGIG (reference sequence). CDR3 in amino acids: CAWLQGAGEQYF. CDR3 sequence (DNA): TGTGCCTGGCTTCAGGGGGCAGGGGAGCAGTACTTC.

V and J are TRBV7-9 and TRBJ2-5, with 12 nucleotides matching TRBD2. CDR3 length equals 16 residues. The trim removed 5 bases at V and 4 bases at J, leaving 8 bases unmatched. Germline V gene sequence: CDR1 SEHNR, CDR2 FQNEAQ (reference sequence). The DNA for the CDR3 is TGTGCCAGCAGCGTACCGACTAGCGGGGGTGGAGAGACCCAGTACTTC. The encoded protein is CASSVPTSGGGETQYF.

The V gene is TRBV6-2 or TRBV6-3, the J gene TRBJ1-5; D is unresolved. The CDR3 covers 12 residues. Germline values: CDR1 MNHEY, CDR2 SVGEGT. V gave up 6 bases and J gave up 2 bases, with 5 bases separating them. In nucleotides, the CDR3 is TGTGCCAGCAGGCGTGGCAATCAGCCCCAGCATTTT. Translation: CASRRGNQPQHF.

V gene TRBV10-3 combines with J gene TRBJ2-3, with TRBD2 matching 9 bases. The V segment lost 0 bases and the J segment 4 bases; nucleotides outside the gene matches: 5. Looked up from germline, CDR1 is ENHRY and CDR2 is SYGVKD. This CDR3 spans 16 amino acids. The CDR3 is CAISESERGASDTQYF. CDR3 in DNA: TGTGCCATCAGTGAGTCAGAGCGGGGGGCCTCAGATACGCAGTATTTT.

This chain uses TRBV5-8 with TRBJ2-5, with unresolved D. The V gene lost 6 bases and the J gene lost 0 bases, with 9 bases spanning the gap. From germline, CDR1 is SGHTS and CDR2 YDEGEE. The CDR3 has 13 amino acids. CDR3 sequence (DNA): TGTGCCAGCACTCTGTTGTACCAAGAGACCCAGTACTTC. It encodes CASTLLYQETQYF. The full variable domain, completed using reference TRBV5-8 and TRBJ2-5, is EAGVTQSPTHLIKTRGQQATLRCSPISGHTSVYWYQQALGLGLQFLLWYDEGEERNRGNFPPRFSGRQFPNYSSELNVNALELEDSALYLCASTLLYQETQYFGPGTRLLVL.

The gene calls are TRBV7-3 and TRBJ1-6; 7 nucleotides match TRBD1. The junction had 7 bases not matched to a gene; V was cut back by 5 bases and J by 6 bases. Germline-derived CDR1 and CDR2 are SGHTA and FQGTGA. This CDR3 comprises 15 residues. The CDR3 reads CASSPKDRPNSPLHF. The CDR3, as DNA: TGTGCCAGCAGCCCTAAGGACAGGCCTAATTCACCCCTCCACTTT.

The V call is TRBV19, the J call TRBJ2-7, with TRBD2 matching 10 bases. The CDR3 is 13 residues long. The V gene end was trimmed by 7 bases and the J gene end by 7 bases; junction bases not matched to a gene: 7. Germline V gene sequence: CDR1 LNHDA, CDR2 SQIVND (reference sequence). Written as DNA, the CDR3 is TGTGCCAGTAAAGCTAGCGGGGGTCATGAGCAGTACTTC. This codes for CASKASGGHEQYF. Based on the CDR3 plus reference TRBV19 and TRBJ2-7, the full variable domain is DGGITQSPKYLFRKEGQNVTLSCEQNLNHDAMYWYRQDPGQGLRLIYYSQIVNDFQKGDIAEGYSVSREKKESFPLTVTSAQKNPTAFYLCASKASGGHEQYFGPGTRLTVT.

The V gene is TRBV7-2, the J gene TRBJ2-7; TRBD1 is a possible D gene (5 bases). Looked up from germline, CDR1 is SGHTA and CDR2 is FQGNSA. The CDR3 runs 15 residues. The V and J ends lost 1 base and 2 bases respectively, with 12 bases between them. The CDR3 sequence: CASSLEGAQPYEQYF. DNA of the CDR3: TGTGCCAGCAGCTTAGAAGGGGCTCAACCCTACGAGCAGTACTTC.

The genes are TRBV20-1 and TRBJ2-3, with 10 bases fitting TRBD2. V lost 3 bases, J lost 6 bases, and 6 bases stayed unmatched. The V gene's germline CDR1 is DFQATT and CDR2 SNEGSKA (reference sequence). The CDR3 is 14 residues long. CDR3 protein: CSARSGGALDTQYF. CDR3 bases: TGCAGTGCTAGGAGCGGGGGGGCCTTGGATACGCAGTATTTT.

The chain couples TRBV9 to TRBJ2-3, with 10 bases that match TRBD2. The length of the CDR3 is 15 residues. V trimming: 4 bases; J trimming: 5 bases; junction bases outside the gene matches: 7. The germline V gene encodes CDR1 SGDLS and CDR2 YYNGEE. CDR3 in amino acids: CASSPSGGVGDTQYF. CDR3 bases: TGTGCCAGCAGCCCCAGCGGGGGGGTGGGAGATACGCAGTATTTT.

In DNA, the CDR3 is TGTGCCAGCAGGGCTAGCAAGGAGACCCAGTACTTC. It translates to CASRASKETQYF. This sequence joins TRBV7-2 and TRBJ2-5, with TRBD2 as a possible D gene (5 bases). The germline V and J ends were trimmed by 6 bases and 5 bases, with 10 bases remaining between them. The CDR3 contains 12 residues. Looked up from germline, CDR1 is SGHTA and CDR2 is FQGNSA. The variable domain in full, completed from reference TRBV7-2 and TRBJ2-5, reads GAGVSQSPSNKVTEKGKDVELRCDPISGHTALYWYRQSLGQGLEFLIYFQGNSAPDKSGLPSDRFSAERTGGSVSTLTIQRTQQEDSAVYLCASRASKETQYFGPGTRLLVL.

The chain uses TRBV9 and TRBJ2-7, with D perhaps matching TRBD1 or TRBD2 (5 bases each). Germline V gene lookup returns CDR1 SGDLS and CDR2 YYNGEE. There are 14 residues in the CDR3. V lost 1 base, J lost 5 bases, and 13 bases lay in between. CDR3: CASSVTGSVNEQYF. In DNA form, the CDR3 reads TGTGCCAGCAGCGTAACAGGTAGCGTCAACGAGCAGTACTTC.

The V call is TRBV28, the J call TRBJ2-2, with D possibly TRBD1 on 6 matching bases. The CDR3 spans 19 residues. V dropped 6 bases and J dropped 1 base, with 24 bases sitting between them. CDR1 is MDHEN, CDR2 SYDVKM, per germline. This CDR3 reads CASREPGHSPLKNTGELFF. The CDR3 DNA reads as TGTGCCAGCAGGGAACCGGGACACTCCCCGCTCAAGAACACCGGGGAGCTGTTTTTT.

V is TRBV6-2 or TRBV6-3 and J is TRBJ2-1, with a possible D match to TRBD2 (6 bases). CDR3 length equals 17 residues. Germline-derived CDR1 and CDR2 are MNHEY and SVGEGT. The germline V and J ends were trimmed by 5 bases and 3 bases, with 20 bases remaining between them. Here the CDR3 reads CASSPYRDSKYYNEQFF. The CDR3 DNA is TGTGCCAGCAGTCCTTACCGGGACTCGAAATACTACAATGAGCAGTTCTTC.

The chain combines TRBV3-1 with TRBJ2-5, with D possibly TRBD1 on 6 matching bases. V was pared by 4 bases and J by 5 bases, with 8 bases between. Germline-derived CDR1 and CDR2 are LGHDT and YNNKEL (reference sequence). The CDR3 covers 12 residues. The CDR3 region is CASSRQAETQYF. The CDR3 coding sequence is TGTGCCAGCAGCCGACAGGCGGAGACCCAGTACTTC.